A single sample gave rise to the 9 T cell receptor beta chains below, sequenced in a study of a mutant IDH1 vaccine in newly diagnosed glioma. Time point noted: baseline, week 1 (first vaccination visit). As for treatment: pre-vaccination baseline after standard-of-care therapy. Profiling relied on immunoSEQ multiplex PCR, and the TCRdb table lists in-frame clones only, not all of them. The table has 80,000 to 100,000 clones, approximately 80% seen once. Specimen: PBMCs, collected from a glioma patient treated with radiotherapy, temozolomide or both. These receptors were taken from a man in his forties or fifties with glioma. Some clones in this sample may be carry-over from other donors' samples.

This clone was counted once. The V call is TRBV30, the J call TRBJ1-6, with TRBD1 as a possible D gene (6 bases). Germline V gene data show CDR1 as GTSNPN and CDR2 as SVGIG (reference sequence). The CDR3 sequence is 16 residues long. V was cut by 1 base and J by 3 bases, with 13 bases left in between. The CDR3 nucleotides are TGTGCCTGGAGTGCGGGGGCGGCCCGCTATAATTCACCCCTCCACTTT. Amino acids: CAWSAGAARYNSPLHF.

This rearrangement joins TRBV2 to TRBJ2-2, with TRBD2 matching 11 bases. Germline loops: CDR1 SNHLY, CDR2 FYNNEI. CDR3 length: 15 residues. V lost 4 bases, J lost 5 bases, and 3 bases stayed unmatched. The CDR3 reads CASSGLAGFTGELFF. The CDR3 bases are TGTGCCAGCAGTGGACTAGCGGGGTTTACCGGGGAGCTGTTTTTT.

V is TRBV4-2 and J is TRBJ2-7; TRBD1 matches at 9 bases. Germline values: CDR1 LGHNA, CDR2 YNFKEQ. J was trimmed by 3 bases and V by 1 base; bases with no gene match: 4. This CDR3 has 15 residues. The CDR3 loop reads CASSQVRQGGYEQYF. The DNA for the CDR3 is TGTGCCAGCAGCCAAGTAAGACAGGGGGGCTACGAGCAGTACTTC.

Only one count was recorded for this clone. The chain carries TRBV5-1 and TRBJ2-3; no reliable D call. CDR3 length: 15 amino acids. Looked up from germline, CDR1 is SGHRS and CDR2 is YFSETQ. Trimming cost V 4 bases and J 2 bases, with 14 bases left between them. DNA of the CDR3: TGCGCCAGCAGCCTTGCCGGCGGAGCCACAGATACGCAGTATTTT. This sequence encodes CASSLAGGATDTQYF.

This clone was seen only a few times. The genes are TRBV19 and TRBJ1-4, with D unclear. The V and J ends lost 4 bases and 5 bases respectively, with 11 bases between them. CDR1 LNHDA and CDR2 SQIVND come from the germline V gene (reference sequence). CDR3 length: 14 amino acids. Written as DNA, the CDR3 is TGTGCCAGTAGTACCCGGGCCCTGAATGAAAAACTGTTTTTT. Encoded protein: CASSTRALNEKLFF. The variable domain in full, with the rest retrieved from reference TRBV19 and TRBJ1-4, is DGGITQSPKYLFRKEGQNVTLSCEQNLNHDAMYWYRQDPGQGLRLIYYSQIVNDFQKGDIAEGYSVSREKKESFPLTVTSAQKNPTAFYLCASSTRALNEKLFFGSGTQLSVL.

The V gene is TRBV21-1, the J gene TRBJ1-5. TRBV21-1 constitutes a pseudogene. The CDR3 sequence is 16 residues long. The CDR3 spells CASSKGRGRERQPQHF. The DNA for the CDR3 is TGTGCCAGCAGCAAGGGCCGGGGGCGCGAGCGTCAGCCCCAGCATTTT.

The V call is TRBV4-1, the J call TRBJ2-7; 9 nucleotides agree with TRBD1. The CDR3 contains 14 residues. The V gene's germline CDR1 is MGHRA and CDR2 YSYEKL. Unmatched junction bases numbered 5, after V lost 4 bases and J lost 4 bases. This CDR3 reads CASSRPGQGYEQYF. CDR3 bases: TGCGCCAGCAGCCGCCCCGGACAGGGGTACGAGCAGTACTTC.

The chain links TRBV12-5 to TRBJ2-1; 12 nucleotides align to TRBD2. The CDR3 is 19 residues long. With V trimmed by 0 bases and J by 2 bases, 8 bases remained unmatched. In germline, CDR1 is LGHNT, CDR2 FRNRAP. CDR3 in amino acids: CASGLVPTLAGGTYNEQFF. The DNA for the CDR3 is TGTGCTAGTGGTTTGGTACCCACTCTAGCGGGGGGGACCTACAATGAGCAGTTCTTC.

The chain couples TRBV7-6 to TRBJ2-5; possible D gene TRBD1, 6 bases. Germline assignment: CDR1 SGHVS and CDR2 FNYEAQ. The CDR3 runs to 14 residues. The V end was cut by 5 bases, the J end by 5 bases, with 15 bases between. CDR3 in DNA: TGTGCCAGCAGCCCTTCGACAGGATGGGAGACCCAGTACTTC. It translates to CASSPSTGWETQYF.